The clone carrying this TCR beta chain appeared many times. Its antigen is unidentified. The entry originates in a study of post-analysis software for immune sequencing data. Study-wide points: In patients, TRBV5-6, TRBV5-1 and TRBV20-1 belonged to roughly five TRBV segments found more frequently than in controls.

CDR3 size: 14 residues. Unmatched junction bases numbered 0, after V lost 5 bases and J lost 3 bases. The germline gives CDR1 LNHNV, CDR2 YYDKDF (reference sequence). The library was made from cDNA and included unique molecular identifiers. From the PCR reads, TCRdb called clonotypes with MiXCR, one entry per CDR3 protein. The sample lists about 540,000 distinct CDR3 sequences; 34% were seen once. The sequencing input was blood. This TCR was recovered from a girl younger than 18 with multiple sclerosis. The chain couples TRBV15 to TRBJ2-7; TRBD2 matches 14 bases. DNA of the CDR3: TGTGCCACCAGCGGGACTAGCGGGGGCTACGAGCAGTACTTC. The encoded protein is CATSGTSGGYEQYF.